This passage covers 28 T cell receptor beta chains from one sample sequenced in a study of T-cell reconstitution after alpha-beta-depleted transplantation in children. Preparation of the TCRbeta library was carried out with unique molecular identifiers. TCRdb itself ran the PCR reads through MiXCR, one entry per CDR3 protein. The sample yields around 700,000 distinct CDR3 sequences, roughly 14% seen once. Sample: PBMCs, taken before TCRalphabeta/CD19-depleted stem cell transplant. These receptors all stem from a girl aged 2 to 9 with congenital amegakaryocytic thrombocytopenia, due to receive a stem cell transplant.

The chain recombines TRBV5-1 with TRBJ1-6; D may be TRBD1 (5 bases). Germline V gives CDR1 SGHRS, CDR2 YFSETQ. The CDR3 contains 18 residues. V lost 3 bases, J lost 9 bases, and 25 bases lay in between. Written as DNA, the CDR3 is TGCGCCAGCAGCTCGGATGGGGGACGCGTTCGCCGGGGTTCACCCCTCCACTTT. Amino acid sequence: CASSSDGGRVRRGSPLHF.

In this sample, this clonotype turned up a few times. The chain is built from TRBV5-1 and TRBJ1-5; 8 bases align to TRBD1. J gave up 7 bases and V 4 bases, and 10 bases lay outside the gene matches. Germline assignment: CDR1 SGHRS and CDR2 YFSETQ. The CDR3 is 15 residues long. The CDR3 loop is CASSKDRAGGQPQHF. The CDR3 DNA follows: TGCGCCAGCAGCAAGGACAGGGCAGGTGGGCAGCCCCAGCATTTT. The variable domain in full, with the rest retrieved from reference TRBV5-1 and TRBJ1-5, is KAGVTQTPRYLIKTRGQQVTLSCSPISGHRSVSWYQQTPGQGLQFLFEYFSETQRNKGNFPGRFSGRQFSNSRSEMNVSTLELGDSALYLCASSKDRAGGQPQHFGDGTRLSIL.

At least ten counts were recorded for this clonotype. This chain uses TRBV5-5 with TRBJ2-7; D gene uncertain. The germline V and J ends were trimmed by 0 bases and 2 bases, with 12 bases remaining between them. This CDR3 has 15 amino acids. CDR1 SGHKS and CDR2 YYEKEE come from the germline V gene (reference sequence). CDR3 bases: TGTGCCAGCAGCTTGGTTGTTTCCTGGACCTACGAGCAGTACTTC. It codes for CASSLVVSWTYEQYF.

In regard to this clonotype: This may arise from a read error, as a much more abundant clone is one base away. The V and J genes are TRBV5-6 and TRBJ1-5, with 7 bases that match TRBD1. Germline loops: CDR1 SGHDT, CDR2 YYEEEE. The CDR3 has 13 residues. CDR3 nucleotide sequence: TGTGCCGGCAGCGCGACAGGGAATCAGCCCCAGCATTTT. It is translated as CAGSATGNQPQHF. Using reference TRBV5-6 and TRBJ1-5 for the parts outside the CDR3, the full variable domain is DAGVTQSPTHLIKTRGQQVTLRCSPKSGHDTVSWYQQALGQGPQFIFQYYEEEERQRGNFPDRFSGHQFPNYSSELNVNALLLGDSALYLCAGSATGNQPQHFGDGTRLSIL.

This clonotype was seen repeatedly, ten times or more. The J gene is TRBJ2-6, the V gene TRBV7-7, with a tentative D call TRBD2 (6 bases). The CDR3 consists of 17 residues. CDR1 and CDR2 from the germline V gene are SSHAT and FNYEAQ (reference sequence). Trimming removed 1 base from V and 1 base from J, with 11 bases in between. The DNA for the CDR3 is TGTGCCAGCAGCTTAGGGAGGGGACTGTCTGGGGCCAACGTCCTGACTTTC. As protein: CASSLGRGLSGANVLTF. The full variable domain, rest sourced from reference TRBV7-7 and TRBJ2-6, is GAGVSQSPRYKVTKRGQDVTLRCDPISSHATLYWYQQALGQGPEFLTYFNYEAQPDKSGLPSDRFSAERPEGSISTLTIQRTEQRDSAMYRCASSLGRGLSGANVLTFGAGSRLTVL.

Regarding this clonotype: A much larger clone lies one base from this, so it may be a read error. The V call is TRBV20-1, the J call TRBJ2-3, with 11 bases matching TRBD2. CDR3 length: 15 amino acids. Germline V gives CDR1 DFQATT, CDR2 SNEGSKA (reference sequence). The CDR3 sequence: CSATTGTSGTDTQSF. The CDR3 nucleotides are TGCAGTGCTACTACCGGGACTAGCGGCACAGATACGCAGTCTTTT.

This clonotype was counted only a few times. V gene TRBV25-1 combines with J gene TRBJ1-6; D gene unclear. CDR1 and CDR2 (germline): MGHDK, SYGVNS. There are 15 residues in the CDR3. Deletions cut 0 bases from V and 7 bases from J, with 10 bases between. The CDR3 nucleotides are TGTGCCAGCAGTGAATATGCGGGCCTAAATTCACCCCTCCACTTT. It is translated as CASSEYAGLNSPLHF.

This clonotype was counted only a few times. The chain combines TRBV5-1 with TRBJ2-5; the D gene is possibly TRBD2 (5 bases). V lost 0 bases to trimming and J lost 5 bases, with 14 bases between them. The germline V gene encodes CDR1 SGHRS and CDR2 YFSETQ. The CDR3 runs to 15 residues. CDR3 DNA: TGCGCCAGCAGCTTGGTCTCGGAGGCTCGGGAGACCCAGTACTTC. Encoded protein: CASSLVSEARETQYF.

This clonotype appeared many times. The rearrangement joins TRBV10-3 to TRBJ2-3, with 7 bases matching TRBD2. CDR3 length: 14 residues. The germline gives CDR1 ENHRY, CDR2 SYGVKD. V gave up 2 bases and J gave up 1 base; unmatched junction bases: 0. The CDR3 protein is CAISEGGGTDTQYF. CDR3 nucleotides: TGTGCCATCAGTGAGGGGGGGGGCACAGATACGCAGTATTTT.

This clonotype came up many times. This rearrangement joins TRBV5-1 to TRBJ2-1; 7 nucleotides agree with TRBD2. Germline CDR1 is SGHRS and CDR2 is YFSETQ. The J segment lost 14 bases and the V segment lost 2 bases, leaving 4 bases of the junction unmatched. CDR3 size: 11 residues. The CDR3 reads CASSLAGPKFF. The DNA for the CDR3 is TGCGCCAGCAGCTTAGCGGGACCTAAGTTCTTC.

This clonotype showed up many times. This CDR3 is CASSPGPSGRDEQFF. As DNA, the CDR3 is TGCGCCAGCAGCCCTGGCCCTAGCGGGAGGGATGAGCAGTTCTTC. The chain carries TRBV5-1 and TRBJ2-1, with 12 bases matching TRBD2. The CDR3 totals 15 residues. The trim removed 4 bases at V and 8 bases at J, leaving 7 bases unmatched. Germline CDR1 reads SGHRS; CDR2 reads YFSETQ.

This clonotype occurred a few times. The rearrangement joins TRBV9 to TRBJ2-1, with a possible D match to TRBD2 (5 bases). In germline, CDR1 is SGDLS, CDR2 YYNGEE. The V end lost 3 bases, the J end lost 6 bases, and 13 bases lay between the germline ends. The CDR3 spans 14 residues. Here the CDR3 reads CASSALLGGNEQFF. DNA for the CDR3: TGTGCCAGCAGCGCCCTACTAGGAGGCAATGAGCAGTTCTTC.

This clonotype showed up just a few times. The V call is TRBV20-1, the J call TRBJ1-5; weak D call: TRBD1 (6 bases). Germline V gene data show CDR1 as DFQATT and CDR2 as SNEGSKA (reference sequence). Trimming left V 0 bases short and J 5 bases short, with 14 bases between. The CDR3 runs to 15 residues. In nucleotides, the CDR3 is TGCAGTGCTAGAGATCCGGGGGCCGGACATCAGCCCCAGCATTTT. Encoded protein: CSARDPGAGHQPQHF.

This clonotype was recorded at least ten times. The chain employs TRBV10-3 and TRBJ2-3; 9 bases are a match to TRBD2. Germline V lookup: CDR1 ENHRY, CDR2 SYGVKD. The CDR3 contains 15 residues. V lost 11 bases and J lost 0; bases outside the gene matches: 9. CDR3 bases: TGTGCCTCTTACAGCGGGAGGAGCAGCACAGATACGCAGTATTTT. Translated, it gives CASYSGRSSTDTQYF.

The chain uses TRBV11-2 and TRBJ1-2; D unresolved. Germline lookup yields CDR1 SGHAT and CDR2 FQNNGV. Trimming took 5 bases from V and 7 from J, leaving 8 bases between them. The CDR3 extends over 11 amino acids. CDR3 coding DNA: TGTGCCAGCAGCGACCGAAGTGGCTACACCTTC. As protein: CASSDRSGYTF.

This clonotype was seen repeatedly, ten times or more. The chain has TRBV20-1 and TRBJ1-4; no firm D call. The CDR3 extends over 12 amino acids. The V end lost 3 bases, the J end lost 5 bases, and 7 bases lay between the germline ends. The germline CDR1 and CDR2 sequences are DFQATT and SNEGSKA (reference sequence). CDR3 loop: CSASRLNEKLFF. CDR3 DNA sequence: TGCAGTGCTAGCCGGCTGAATGAAAAACTGTTTTTT.

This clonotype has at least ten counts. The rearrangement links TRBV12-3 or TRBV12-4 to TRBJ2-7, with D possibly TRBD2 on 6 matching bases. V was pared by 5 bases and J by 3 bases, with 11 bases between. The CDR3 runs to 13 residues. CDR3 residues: CASSPQDYYEQYF. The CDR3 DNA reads TGTGCCAGCAGTCCGCAGGACTACTACGAGCAGTACTTC.

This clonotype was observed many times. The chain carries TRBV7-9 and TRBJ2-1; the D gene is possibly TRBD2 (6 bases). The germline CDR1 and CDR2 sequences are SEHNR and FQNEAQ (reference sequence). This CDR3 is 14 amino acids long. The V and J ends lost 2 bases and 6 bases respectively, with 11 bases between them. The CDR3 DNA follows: TGTGCCAGCAGCTTATTTGTGGGAGGCAATGAGCAGTTCTTC. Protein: CASSLFVGGNEQFF. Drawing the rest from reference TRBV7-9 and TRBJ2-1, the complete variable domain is DTGVSQNPRHKITKRGQNVTFRCDPISEHNRLYWYRQTLGQGPEFLTYFQNEAQLEKSRLLSDRFSAERPKGSFSTLEIQRTEQGDSAMYLCASSLFVGGNEQFFGPGTRLTVL.

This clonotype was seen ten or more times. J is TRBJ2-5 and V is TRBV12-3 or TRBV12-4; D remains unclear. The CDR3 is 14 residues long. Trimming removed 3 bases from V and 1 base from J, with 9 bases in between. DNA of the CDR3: TGTGCCAGCAGTTTGGATAGCCGCCAAGAGACCCAGTACTTC. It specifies CASSLDSRQETQYF.

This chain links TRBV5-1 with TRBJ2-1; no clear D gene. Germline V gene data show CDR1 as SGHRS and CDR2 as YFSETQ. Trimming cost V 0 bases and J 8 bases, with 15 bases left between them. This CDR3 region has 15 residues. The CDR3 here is CASSLGPESNYEQFF. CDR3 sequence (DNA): TGCGCCAGCAGCTTGGGCCCGGAGAGCAATTATGAGCAGTTCTTC.

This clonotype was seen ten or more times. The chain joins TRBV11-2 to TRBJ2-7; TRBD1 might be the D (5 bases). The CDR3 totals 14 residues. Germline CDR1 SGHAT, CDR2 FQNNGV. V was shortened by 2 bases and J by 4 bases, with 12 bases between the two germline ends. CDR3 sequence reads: CASSLSGFVYEQYF. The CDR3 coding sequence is TGTGCCAGCAGCTTATCAGGGTTCGTATACGAGCAGTACTTC.

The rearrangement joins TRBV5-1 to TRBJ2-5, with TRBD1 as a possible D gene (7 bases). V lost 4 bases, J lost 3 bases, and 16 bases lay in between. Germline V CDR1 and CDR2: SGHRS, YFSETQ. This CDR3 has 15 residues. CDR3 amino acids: CASSLNTRGEETQYF. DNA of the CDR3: TGCGCCAGCAGCCTAAACACCAGGGGGGAAGAGACCCAGTACTTC. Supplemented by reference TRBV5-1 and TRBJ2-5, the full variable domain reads KAGVTQTPRYLIKTRGQQVTLSCSPISGHRSVSWYQQTPGQGLQFLFEYFSETQRNKGNFPGRFSGRQFSNSRSEMNVSTLELGDSALYLCASSLNTRGEETQYFGPGTRLLVL.

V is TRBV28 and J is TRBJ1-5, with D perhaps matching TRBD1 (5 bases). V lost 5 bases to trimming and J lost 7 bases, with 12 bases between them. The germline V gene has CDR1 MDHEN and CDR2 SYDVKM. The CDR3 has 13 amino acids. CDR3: CASSLGHPQPQHF. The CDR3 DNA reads TGTGCCAGCAGTCTCGGACACCCACAGCCCCAGCATTTT.

This CDR3 reads CSAPGTETYNEQFF. The CDR3 coding sequence is TGCAGTGCTCCCGGGACAGAAACCTACAATGAGCAGTTCTTC. This chain connects TRBV20-1 to TRBJ2-1, with 7 bases lining up with TRBD1. This CDR3 spans 14 amino acids. CDR1 DFQATT and CDR2 SNEGSKA come from the germline V gene (reference sequence). Trimming took 5 bases from V and 2 from J; bases not matched to a gene: 6.

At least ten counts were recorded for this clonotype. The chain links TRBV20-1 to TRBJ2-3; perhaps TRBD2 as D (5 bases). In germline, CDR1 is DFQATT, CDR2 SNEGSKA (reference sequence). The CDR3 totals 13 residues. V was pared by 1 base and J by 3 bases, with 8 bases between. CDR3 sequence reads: CSARVTGTDTQYF. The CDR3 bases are TGCAGTGCTAGAGTTACGGGGACAGATACGCAGTATTTT.

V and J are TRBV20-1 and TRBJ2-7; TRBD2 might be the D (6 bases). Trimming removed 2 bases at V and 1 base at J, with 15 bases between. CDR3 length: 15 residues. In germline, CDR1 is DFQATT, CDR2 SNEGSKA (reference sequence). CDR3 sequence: CSARTKLARSYEQYF. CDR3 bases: TGCAGTGCTAGAACAAAGCTAGCGCGATCCTACGAGCAGTACTTC.

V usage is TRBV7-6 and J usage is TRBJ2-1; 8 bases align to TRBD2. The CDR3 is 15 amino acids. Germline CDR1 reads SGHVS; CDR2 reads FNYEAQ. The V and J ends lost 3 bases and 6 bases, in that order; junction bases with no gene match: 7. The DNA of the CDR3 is TGTGCCAGCAGCTTTATAAGCGGGAGCGCCAATGAGCAGTTCTTC. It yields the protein CASSFISGSANEQFF.

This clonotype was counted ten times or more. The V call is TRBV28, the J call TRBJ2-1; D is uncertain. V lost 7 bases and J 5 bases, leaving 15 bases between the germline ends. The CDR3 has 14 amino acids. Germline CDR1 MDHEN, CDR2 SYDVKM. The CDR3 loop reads CASKDSGANNEQFF. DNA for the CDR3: TGTGCCAGCAAAGACTCCGGCGCCAACAATGAGCAGTTCTTC.